This TCR beta chain was observed in a study of pediatric ulcerative colitis. Notes on the study in general: Total lymphocyte DNA, not sorted subsets, was the template. Compared with controls, ulcerative colitis showed greater blood-rectum clone sharing.

One to two pinch biopsies were taken from the rectum during colonoscopy. Controls: normal colonoscopy findings, no IBD within the following year. Libraries were prepared by immunoSEQ multiplex PCR; TCRdb keeps only in-frame clonotypes and omits some of them. Of some 10,000 clones listed, 82% are singletons. The CDR3 consists of 14 residues. CDR1 and CDR2 (germline): SGHTA, FQGNSA. V shed 5 bases and J shed 6 bases, with 13 bases lying between them. Note on this clone: The target antigen is unknown.

This clonotype originated in a girl aged 5-17 years who was a control in a study of pediatric ulcerative colitis. Sequenced material: gut tissue. The chain couples TRBV7-2 to TRBJ2-2; D may be TRBD1 or TRBD2 (5 bases each). CDR3 nucleotide sequence: TGTGCCAGCAGCCCAAGGGGTAGCGCCGGGGAGCTGTTTTTT. Amino acids: CASSPRGSAGELFF.